This TCR beta chain was captured in a study of blood T cell repertoires in COVID-19. Study-wide context: Both acute and convalescent COVID-19 samples were obtained from the United States, Italy and Spain. Nucleic acid was either cDNA or gDNA, and it came from T cells, B-cell-depleted T cells, or PBMCs.

The ends were cut back, 6 bases at V and 3 bases at J, with 12 bases in the middle. The CDR3 consists of 14 residues. CDR1 and CDR2 from the germline V gene are LNHDA and SQIVND (reference sequence). Across 24 US areas, participants ranged in age from 18 to 89 years. Participants in the exposed group had met a COVID-19 case in the 2 weeks before joining the study. In this sample, this clone turned up once. Some clones are missing from TCRdb's copy, which holds only in-frame ones; the method was immunoSEQ multiplex PCR. The table includes some 300,000 clones, roughly nine tenths detected once. This TCR was recovered from a woman between 50 and 59 years old who had been exposed to COVID-19. The sequenced sample consisted of PBMCs or T cells enriched from blood (not recorded which). V is TRBV19 and J is TRBJ1-5; possibly TRBD1 for D (6 bases). The CDR3 reads CASSPTGNNQPQHF. CDR3 sequence (DNA): TGTGCCAGTAGCCCGACAGGTAACAATCAGCCCCAGCATTTT. The full variable domain, completed using reference TRBV19 and TRBJ1-5, is DGGITQSPKYLFRKEGQNVTLSCEQNLNHDAMYWYRQDPGQGLRLIYYSQIVNDFQKGDIAEGYSVSREKKESFPLTVTSAQKNPTAFYLCASSPTGNNQPQHFGDGTRLSIL.